This T cell receptor beta chain was sequenced in a study of T cells after yellow fever vaccination. TCRdb recomputed calls from the 5' RACE reads with MiXCR, one row per CDR3 protein. Altogether more than 25,000 distinct CDR3 sequences are present, 6.3% being singletons, with the ten largest covering roughly 25%. The CDR3 has 14 residues. V shed 1 base and J shed 5 bases, with 11 bases lying between them. CDR1 and CDR2 from the germline V gene are SGHTA and FQGNSA. Regarding the study as a whole: Post-booster reappearance was seen for most primary-vaccination clones (about 96% CD4, 80% to 90% CD8). Weaker, the secondary response peaked sooner, at day 5 versus 15. Memory subsets that were sorted on day 0 lacked detectable signal for almost all vaccine-responding clonotypes.

This clonotype was found a few times. The chain joins TRBV7-2 to TRBJ1-2; D may be TRBD1 (5 bases). The material was PBMCs, either bulk or a sorted T-cell subset (CD4+, CD8+, memory, or dextramer-sorted; not recorded which), obtained on the day of the yellow fever booster vaccination. This TCR was sampled from a man under 40 who received the YFV17D yellow fever vaccine. CDR3 protein: CASSLERGVYGYTF. As DNA, the CDR3 is TGTGCCAGCAGCTTAGAAAGGGGCGTGTATGGCTACACCTTC.